One sample yielded the 14 T cell receptor beta chains listed below, sequenced in a study of CD8 T cells in ankylosing spondylitis. Study-wide findings and caveats: What appeared characteristic of ankylosing spondylitis blood was a TCR beta motif of eight highly homologous variants.

TCRdb itself ran the 5' RACE reads through MiXCR, one entry per CDR3 protein. The sample consists of approximately 550,000 distinct CDR3 sequences, more than 9.5% of them appearing once. No antigens are known for them. The specimen was blood, either unsorted or a sorted T cell fraction (not recorded which). The receptors shown here come from a male donor with ankylosing spondylitis.

There are a few counts of this clonotype. This chain links TRBV11-2 with TRBJ1-1, with D unclear. V lost 5 bases and J 0 bases, leaving 10 bases between the germline ends. CDR1 is SGHAT, CDR2 FQNNGV, per germline. CDR3 length equals 14 residues. The CDR3 DNA sequence: TGTGCCAGCAGCCAACACGTAATGAACACTGAAGCTTTCTTT. Its translation is CASSQHVMNTEAFF.

V is TRBV10-3 and J is TRBJ1-4; maybe TRBD1 (6 bases). V dropped 0 bases and J dropped 8 bases, with 13 bases sitting between them. Germline assignment: CDR1 ENHRY and CDR2 SYGVKD. The CDR3 is made up of 15 amino acids. In DNA, the CDR3 is TGTGCCATCAGTGAGTCTCAAGGGGGAGAAGAAAAACTGTTTTTT. Its translation: CAISESQGGEEKLFF.

The sample holds a few counts of this clonotype. J is TRBJ2-3 and V is TRBV2; 8 bases align to TRBD2. Trimming removed 7 bases from V and 4 bases from J; junction bases left unmatched: 13. This CDR3 is 16 amino acids long. Germline values: CDR1 SNHLY, CDR2 FYNNEI. The CDR3 DNA sequence: TGTGCCAGCACGTCGTCTCTAGCGGGTTCTGCAGATACGCAGTATTTT. Protein product: CASTSSLAGSADTQYF.

This clonotype was found a few times. The chain employs TRBV7-2 and TRBJ2-1, with no clear D. The ends were cut back, 0 bases at V and 12 bases at J, with 18 bases in the middle. The CDR3 is 15 residues long. Germline V CDR1 and CDR2: SGHTA, FQGNSA. The CDR3 here is CASSLATLFRERQFF. The CDR3 bases are TGTGCCAGCAGCTTAGCAACCCTCTTTAGAGAAAGGCAGTTCTTC.

The rearrangement links TRBV6-5 to TRBJ1-1; weak D call: TRBD1 (5 bases). Trimming shortened V by 2 bases and J by 1 base, and 5 bases separated the two germline ends. Germline loops: CDR1 MNHEY, CDR2 SVGAGI. The CDR3 loop spans 13 amino acids. The chain's CDR3 is CASSYQGNTEAFF. The CDR3 bases are TGTGCCAGCAGTTACCAGGGGAACACTGAAGCTTTCTTT.

There are a few counts of this clonotype. This chain uses TRBV20-1 with TRBJ2-3; TRBD2 might be the D (5 bases). V dropped 6 bases and J dropped 3 bases, with 19 bases sitting between them. The CDR3 spans 15 residues. CDR1 DFQATT and CDR2 SNEGSKA come from the germline V gene (reference sequence). CDR3 residues: CSAPPWERGTDTQYF. The CDR3 nucleotides are TGCAGTGCCCCCCCGTGGGAGCGTGGGACAGATACGCAGTATTTT.

J is TRBJ2-7 and V is TRBV7-9, with unresolved D. CDR1 is SEHNR and CDR2 is FQNEAQ in the germline V gene (reference sequence). The CDR3 loop spans 12 amino acids. The V and J ends lost 4 bases and 2 bases respectively, with 6 bases between them. CDR3 loop: CASSWDTYEQYF. CDR3 DNA sequence: TGTGCCAGCAGCTGGGATACCTACGAGCAGTACTTC.

This clonotype was found many times. The chain employs TRBV7-7 and TRBJ2-2; 9 bases are a match to TRBD1. Germline V gene data show CDR1 as SSHAT and CDR2 as FNYEAQ (reference sequence). The CDR3 length is 15 residues. Losses at the gene ends were 5 bases for V and 5 bases for J; bases not matched to a gene: 6. The CDR3 DNA reads as TGTGCCAGCAGCGTGGACAGGGGTGATACCGGGGAGCTGTTTTTT. Protein product: CASSVDRGDTGELFF.

This clonotype has only a few counts. The chain has TRBV5-1 and TRBJ1-1, with D tentatively TRBD1 (6 bases). The CDR3 spans 15 residues. Between the trimmed V and J ends, which lost 1 base and 5 bases, there was a span of 15 bases. Germline V gene data show CDR1 as SGHRS and CDR2 as YFSETQ. The CDR3 reads CASSLSDRGSTEAFF. CDR3 DNA: TGCGCCAGCAGCTTGTCAGATAGGGGGAGTACTGAAGCTTTCTTT.

This clonotype occurred many times. The chain couples TRBV2 to TRBJ2-3; TRBD1 agrees at 7 bases. The CDR3 totals 13 residues. Trimming at V came to 6 bases and at J to 1 base, leaving 1 base not matched to a gene. Germline lookup yields CDR1 SNHLY and CDR2 FYNNEI. The CDR3 protein is CASSGTGTDTQYF. In DNA form, the CDR3 reads TGTGCCAGCAGCGGGACAGGCACAGATACGCAGTATTTT.

This clonotype was found many times. V gene TRBV14 combines with J gene TRBJ1-2; no firm D call. Deletions cut 2 bases from V and 2 bases from J, with 9 bases between. This CDR3 has 14 residues. Germline V CDR1 and CDR2: SGHDN, FVKESK. CDR3 DNA sequence: TGTGCCAGCAGCCAACTGGGCCAGAACTATGGCTACACCTTC. This translates into CASSQLGQNYGYTF.

This clonotype showed up just a few times. The chain links TRBV27 to TRBJ1-1; D ambiguous. The CDR3 totals 14 residues. Per the germline V gene, CDR1 is MNHEY and CDR2 is SMNVEV (reference sequence). V was clipped by 7 bases and J by 5 bases, with 17 bases between them. CDR3 bases: TGTGCCAGCACTCTTCGGGGAGCGGGAACTGAAGCTTTCTTT. Translation gives CASTLRGAGTEAFF.

The chain joins TRBV7-2 to TRBJ1-6, with 9 bases identical to TRBD1. This CDR3 contains 15 residues. With V trimmed by 1 base and J by 6 bases, 1 base remained unmatched. Germline-derived CDR1 and CDR2 are SGHTA and FQGNSA. CDR3 in amino acids: CASSLVQGANSPLHF. The CDR3 nucleotides read TGTGCCAGCAGCTTAGTACAGGGGGCTAATTCACCCCTCCACTTT.

This clonotype was observed a handful of times. The chain couples TRBV20-1 to TRBJ2-3; D might be TRBD2 (5 bases). Trimming stripped 1 base from V and 0 bases from J, with 11 bases between. Germline CDR1 and CDR2: DFQATT and SNEGSKA (reference sequence). The CDR3 consists of 15 residues. CDR3 nucleotide sequence: TGCAGTGCTAGAGTAAACTTAGCGAGCACAGATACGCAGTATTTT. Its protein product is CSARVNLASTDTQYF.